This is a list of T cell receptor beta chains from one sample in a study of shared clonotypes between healthy human individuals. The table came from immunoSEQ multiplex PCR; TCRdb's copy has only in-frame clones and leaves some out. Counted here are 1.5 million to 2.5 million clones, roughly 95% occurring once; the ten biggest clones make up approximately 1%. Sample: naive CD8+ T cells sorted from blood. Receptors were obtained from a man between 18 and 29 years old in good health. Both conserved end residues are part of each CDR3.

V: TRBV25-1; CDR3: CASSLSGDPGYTF
V: TRBV29-1; CDR3: CSVLDHNEQFF
V: TRBV27; CDR3: CASSPLAAAYEQYF
V: TRBV6-5; CDR3: CASSFSGGDGYTF
V: TRBV2; CDR3: CASWRFPAGYTF
V: TRBV11-2; CDR3: CASSLETGGYTF
V: TRBV28; CDR3: CASSPRSSPYEQYF
V: TRBV9; CDR3: CASSLDGTEPFQETQYF
V: TRBV29-1; CDR3: CSVETSGTLYTQYF
V: TRBV29-1; CDR3: CSVGTGDSNTGELFF
V: TRBV7-8; CDR3: CASSLERGDNEQFF
V: TRBV11-3; CDR3: CASSSRDRDTGELFF
V: TRBV9; CDR3: CASSVGGGNYEQYF
V: TRBV7-9; CDR3: CASSPEGAREQYF
V: TRBV11-2; CDR3: CASSPPWGSPQYF
V: TRBV10-3; CDR3: CAIPTEGSPLHF
V: TRBV4-3; CDR3: CASSRIGGTNEKLFF
V: TRBV5-4; CDR3: CASSLGFYEQFF
V: TRBV28; CDR3: CASSPYWTGQETQYF
V: TRBV27; CDR3: CASSPLAGSTQETQYF
V: TRBV5-1; CDR3: CASSLVGESYEQYF
V: TRBV5-1; CDR3: CASSFGTGYNEQFF
V: TRBV7-2; CDR3: CASSTDPRYNEQFF